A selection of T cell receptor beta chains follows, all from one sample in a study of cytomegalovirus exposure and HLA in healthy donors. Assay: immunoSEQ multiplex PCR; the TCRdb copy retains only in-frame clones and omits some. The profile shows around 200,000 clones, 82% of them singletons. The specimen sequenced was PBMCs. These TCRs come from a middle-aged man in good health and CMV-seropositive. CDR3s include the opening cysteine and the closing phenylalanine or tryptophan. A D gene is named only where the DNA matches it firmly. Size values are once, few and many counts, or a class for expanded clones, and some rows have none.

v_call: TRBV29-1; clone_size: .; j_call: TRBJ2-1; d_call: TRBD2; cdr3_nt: TGCAGCGCTCTTCAGCGGGGCTCCTACAATGAGCAGTTCTTC; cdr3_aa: CSALQRGSYNEQFF
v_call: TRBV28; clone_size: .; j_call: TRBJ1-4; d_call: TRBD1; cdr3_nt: TGTGCCAGCAGTTACGGGACAGGGGATTATTTTGAAAAACTGTTTTTT; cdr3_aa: CASSYGTGDYFEKLFF
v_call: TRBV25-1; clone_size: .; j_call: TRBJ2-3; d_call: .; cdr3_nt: TGTGCCAGCAGTAAAGCGGACACAGATACGCAGTATTTT; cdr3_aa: CASSKADTDTQYF
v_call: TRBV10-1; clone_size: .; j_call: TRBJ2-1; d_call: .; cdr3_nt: TGCGCCAGCAGCCCCTTGAGCTCCTACAATGAGCAGTTCTTC; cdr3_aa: CASSPLSSYNEQFF
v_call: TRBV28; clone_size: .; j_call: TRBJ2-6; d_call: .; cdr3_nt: TGTGCCAGCAGGGACTCCCGCCTCGGGGCCAACGTCCTGACTTTC; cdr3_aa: CASRDSRLGANVLTF
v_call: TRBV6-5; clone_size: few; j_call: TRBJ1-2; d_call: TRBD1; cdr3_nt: TGTGCCAGCAGCTCTGGGACAGGGATAGATGGCTACACCTTC; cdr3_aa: CASSSGTGIDGYTF
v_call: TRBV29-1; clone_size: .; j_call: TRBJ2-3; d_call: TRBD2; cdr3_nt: TGCAGCGCTCCCACTAGCGGGAGTTTCGCAGATACGCAGTATTTT; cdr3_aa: CSAPTSGSFADTQYF
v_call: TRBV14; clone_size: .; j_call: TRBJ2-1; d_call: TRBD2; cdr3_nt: TGTGCCAGCAGCCAAGTCGGGACTAGAGGGTATTATGAGCAGTTCTTC; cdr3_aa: CASSQVGTRGYYEQFF
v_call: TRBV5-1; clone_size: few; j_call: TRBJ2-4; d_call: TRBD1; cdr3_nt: TGCGCCAGCAGCGTTTCGGGACAGCCACTTATTCAGTACTTC; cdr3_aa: CASSVSGQPLIQYF
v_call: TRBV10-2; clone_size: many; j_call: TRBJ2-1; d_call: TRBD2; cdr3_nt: TGCGCCAGCAGTGAAACGGGACTAGTCGGTGGGCAGTTCTTC; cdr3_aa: CASSETGLVGGQFF
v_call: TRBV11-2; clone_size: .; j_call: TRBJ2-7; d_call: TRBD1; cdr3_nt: TGTGCCAGCACCGCCGGGACAGGGGTCCGGGAGCAGTACTTC; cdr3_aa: CASTAGTGVREQYF
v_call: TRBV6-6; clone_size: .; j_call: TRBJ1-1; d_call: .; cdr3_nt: TGTGCCAGCAGTTCGGGGACAAACACTGAAGCTTTCTTT; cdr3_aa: CASSSGTNTEAFF
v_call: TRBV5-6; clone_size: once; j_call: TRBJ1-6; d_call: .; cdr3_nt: TGTGCCAGCAGCTGGGACGGGAGCTCCTATAATTCACCCCTCCACTTT; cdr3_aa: CASSWDGSSYNSPLHF
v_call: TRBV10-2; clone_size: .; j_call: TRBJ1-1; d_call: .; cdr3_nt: TGCGCCAGCAGCCCCCTCACTGAAGCTTTCTTT; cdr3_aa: CASSPLTEAFF
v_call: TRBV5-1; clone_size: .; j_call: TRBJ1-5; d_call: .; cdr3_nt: TGCGCCAGCAGCTTGGGGGGGGGAAACAATCAGCCCCAGCATTTT; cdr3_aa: CASSLGGGNNQPQHF
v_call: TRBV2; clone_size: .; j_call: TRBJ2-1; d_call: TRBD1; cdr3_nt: TGTGCCAGCAGCGAAGACAGGGGCTCCTACAATGAGCAGTTCTTC; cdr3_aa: CASSEDRGSYNEQFF
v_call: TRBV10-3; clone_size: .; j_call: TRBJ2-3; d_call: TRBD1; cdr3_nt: TGTGCCATCAGGGCACCGGGACAGGGGACAGATACGCAGTATTTT; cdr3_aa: CAIRAPGQGTDTQYF
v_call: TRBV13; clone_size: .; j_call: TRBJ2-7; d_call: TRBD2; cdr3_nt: TGTGCCAGCAGTGCCCTAGCGGGAGGCTCCTACGAGCAGTACTTC; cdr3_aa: CASSALAGGSYEQYF
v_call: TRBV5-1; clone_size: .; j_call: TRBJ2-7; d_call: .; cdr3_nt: TGCGCCAGCAGCTTGAATGGGGCCTCTCACGAGCAGTACTTC; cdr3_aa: CASSLNGASHEQYF
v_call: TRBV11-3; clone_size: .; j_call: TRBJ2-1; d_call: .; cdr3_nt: TGTGCCAGCAGCTTAGTTGCGGGATTAAGGAAAGAGCAGTTCTTC; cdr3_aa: CASSLVAGLRKEQFF
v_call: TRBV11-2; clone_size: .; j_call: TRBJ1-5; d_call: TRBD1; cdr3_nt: TGTGCCAGCAGCACTGGACAGGGGGCTGGGGGCAATCAGCCCCAGCATTTT; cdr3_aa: CASSTGQGAGGNQPQHF
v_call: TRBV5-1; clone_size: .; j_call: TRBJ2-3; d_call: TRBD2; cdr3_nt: TGCGCCAGCAGCTTGTCGACTAGCGGGACAGATACGCAGTATTTT; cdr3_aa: CASSLSTSGTDTQYF
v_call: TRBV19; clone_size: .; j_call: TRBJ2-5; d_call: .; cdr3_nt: TGTGCCAGTAGTAGGGCAAACCAAGAGACCCAGTACTTC; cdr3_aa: CASSRANQETQYF
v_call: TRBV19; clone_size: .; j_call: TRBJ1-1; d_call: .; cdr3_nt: TGTGCCAGTACCAACCGGGAGGGAGGAACTGAAGCTTTCTTT; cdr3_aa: CASTNREGGTEAFF
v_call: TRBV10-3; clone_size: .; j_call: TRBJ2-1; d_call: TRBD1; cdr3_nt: TGTGCCATCAGTGACCCGGCCTTTGACAGGGGGTCCTACAATGAGCAGTTCTTC; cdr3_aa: CAISDPAFDRGSYNEQFF
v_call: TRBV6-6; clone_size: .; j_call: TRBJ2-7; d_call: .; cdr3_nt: TGTGCCAGCAGTTCGGGGGAGCTCTACGAGCAGTACTTC; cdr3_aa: CASSSGELYEQYF
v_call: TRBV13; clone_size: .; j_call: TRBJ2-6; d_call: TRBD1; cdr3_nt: TGTGCCAGCAGCCAGGGACAGGGGACCAACGTCCTGACTTTC; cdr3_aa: CASSQGQGTNVLTF
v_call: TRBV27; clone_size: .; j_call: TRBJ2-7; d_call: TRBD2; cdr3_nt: TGTGCCAGCTCCCTAGCTAGCGGCGAGCAGTACTTC; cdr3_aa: CASSLASGEQYF
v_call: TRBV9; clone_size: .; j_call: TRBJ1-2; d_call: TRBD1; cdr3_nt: TGTGCCAGCACCTGGACAGGGGGACCCAGCGGTGGCTACACCTTC; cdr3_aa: CASTWTGGPSGGYTF
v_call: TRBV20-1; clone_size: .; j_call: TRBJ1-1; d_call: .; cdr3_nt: TGCAGTGCCAAATCCGGTTTTGAAGCTTTCTTT; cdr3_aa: CSAKSGFEAFF
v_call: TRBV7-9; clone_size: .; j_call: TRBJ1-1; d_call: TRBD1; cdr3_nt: TGTGCCAGCAGCTTAGCGGGACAGGGGGGGGACACTGAAGCTTTCTTT; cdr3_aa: CASSLAGQGGDTEAFF
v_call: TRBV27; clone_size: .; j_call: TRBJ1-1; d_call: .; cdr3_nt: TGTGCCAGCAGGGACGGGAGAACTGAAGCTTTCTTT; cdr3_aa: CASRDGRTEAFF
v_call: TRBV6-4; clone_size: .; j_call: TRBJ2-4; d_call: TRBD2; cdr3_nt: TGTGCCAGCAGTGGGGGGACTAGCCGTCACATTCAGTACTTC; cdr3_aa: CASSGGTSRHIQYF
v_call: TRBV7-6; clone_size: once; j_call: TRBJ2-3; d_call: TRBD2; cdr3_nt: TGTGCCAGCAGCCTCCTCGGCTTGTCGGGGGGAGAGAAAGATACGCAGTATTTT; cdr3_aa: CASSLLGLSGGEKDTQYF